The clone carrying this TCR beta chain was seen only a few times. Its antigen is not identified. The junction does not match germline at one end; this may be a read error. The CDR3 has 12 residues. Germline V lookup: CDR1 SGDLS, CDR2 YYNGEE. This sample was taken from a study of beta chain features in type 1 diabetes. Sequencing targeted expressed TCRB transcripts, as all isolated RNA had been reverse transcribed. TCRdb's table, derived via immunoSEQ multiplex PCR, lists solely in-frame clones and lacks some. Counted here are under 150,000 clones, 15% to 20% occurring once; the ten biggest clones make up about 2.4%. The study, taken as a whole, reports: Among type 1 diabetes patients, VDJ junctions had fewer insertions and more deletions. Patients with Type 1 diabetes showed moderately but significantly shorter TCRB CDR3s in all four CD4+ subsets. It was possible that PCR favored shorter templates, equally so in patients and controls.

The chain couples TRBV9 to TRBJ2-5; D uncertain. Sequenced input: central memory CD4+ T cells from blood. This TCR came from a man aged 18 to 29 with type 1 diabetes. CDR3 nucleotides: TGTGCCAGCAGCCTAGACTCCGACGCTACTAACTTC. Translated: CASSLDSDATNF.